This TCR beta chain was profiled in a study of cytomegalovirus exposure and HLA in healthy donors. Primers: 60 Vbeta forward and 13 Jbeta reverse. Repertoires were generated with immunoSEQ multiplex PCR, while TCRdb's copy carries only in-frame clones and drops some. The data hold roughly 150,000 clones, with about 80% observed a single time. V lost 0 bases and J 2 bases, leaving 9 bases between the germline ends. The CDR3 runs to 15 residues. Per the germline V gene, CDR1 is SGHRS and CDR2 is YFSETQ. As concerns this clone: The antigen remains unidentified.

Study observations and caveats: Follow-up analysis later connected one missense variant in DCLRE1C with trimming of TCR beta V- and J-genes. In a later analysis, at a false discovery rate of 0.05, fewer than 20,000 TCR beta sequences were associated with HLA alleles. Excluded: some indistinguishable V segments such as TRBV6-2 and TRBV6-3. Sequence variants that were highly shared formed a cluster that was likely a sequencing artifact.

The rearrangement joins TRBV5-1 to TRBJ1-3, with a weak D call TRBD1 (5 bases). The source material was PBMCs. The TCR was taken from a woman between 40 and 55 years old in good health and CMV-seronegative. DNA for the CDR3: TGCGCCAGCAGCTTGGACAGGCTGACTGGAAACACCATATATTTT. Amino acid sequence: CASSLDRLTGNTIYF.